This T cell receptor (beta chain) was profiled in a study of regulatory T cells in long-lasting Graves disease. The time point denotes: newly diagnosed GD, antithyroid drugs for less than 3 months. PBMC-derived RNA was used for the TCR library. Patients all came to the study from an endocrinology department in Xi'an, China. Arm-PCR of CDR3 regions with iRepertoire HTBI primers generated TCR beta libraries. Each CDR3 protein is one row after TCRdb ran MiXCR on the multiplex PCR reads. Seen here are about 620,000 distinct CDR3 sequences, less than 20% observed once, and the top ten hold 15% to 20%. The same data also contributed to another study, on T cells in Graves' hyperthyroidism and ophthalmopathy. That source notes: Exclusion of patients followed from uncontrolled infection, other autoimmune disease, pregnancy or lactation. The TCR CDR3 first-round RT-PCR relied on the HTBI primer set.

Here the sequenced sample was peripheral blood mononuclear cells (PBMCs), taken at new diagnosis, from a patient treated with antithyroid drugs. This sequence was found in a woman between 25 and 40 years old with Graves disease.

The DNA for the CDR3 is TGCAGTGCTAGAGCCGGACAGGTTAAAACAGATACGCAGTATTTT. Translating gives CSARAGQVKTDTQYF. The V and J genes are TRBV20-1 and TRBJ2-3, with 7 nucleotides matching TRBD1. The junction had 7 bases not matched to a gene; V was cut back by 1 base and J by 3 bases. This CDR3 contains 15 residues. The germline V gene encodes CDR1 DFQATT and CDR2 SNEGSKA (reference sequence).